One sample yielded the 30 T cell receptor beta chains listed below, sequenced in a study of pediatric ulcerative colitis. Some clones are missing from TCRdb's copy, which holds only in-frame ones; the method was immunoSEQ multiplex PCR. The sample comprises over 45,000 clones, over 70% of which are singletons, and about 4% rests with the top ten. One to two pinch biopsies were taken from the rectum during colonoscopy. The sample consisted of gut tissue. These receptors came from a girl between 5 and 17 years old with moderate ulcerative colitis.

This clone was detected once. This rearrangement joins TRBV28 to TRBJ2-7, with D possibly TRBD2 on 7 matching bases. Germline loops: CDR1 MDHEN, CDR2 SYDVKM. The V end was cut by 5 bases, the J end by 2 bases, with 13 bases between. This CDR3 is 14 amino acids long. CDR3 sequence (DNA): TGTGCCAGCAGTCCCCAAGGGGGGGCCTACGAGCAGTACTTC. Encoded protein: CASSPQGGAYEQYF.

Here the CDR3 reads CASSLVGSYNEQFF. The CDR3 DNA is TGTGCCAGCAGCTTAGTAGGTAGCTACAATGAGCAGTTCTTC. J is TRBJ2-1 and V is TRBV7-9, with D uncertain. The V end was cut by 1 base, the J end by 3 bases, with 7 bases between. CDR1 is SEHNR, CDR2 FQNEAQ, per germline (reference sequence). The CDR3 covers 14 residues.

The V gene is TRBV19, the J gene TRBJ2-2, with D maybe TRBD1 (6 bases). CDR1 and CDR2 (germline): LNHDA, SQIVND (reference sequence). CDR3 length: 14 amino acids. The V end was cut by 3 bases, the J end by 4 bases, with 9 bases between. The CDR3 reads CASSMRQATGELFF. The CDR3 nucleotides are TGTGCCAGTAGTATGCGACAGGCCACCGGGGAGCTGTTTTTT.

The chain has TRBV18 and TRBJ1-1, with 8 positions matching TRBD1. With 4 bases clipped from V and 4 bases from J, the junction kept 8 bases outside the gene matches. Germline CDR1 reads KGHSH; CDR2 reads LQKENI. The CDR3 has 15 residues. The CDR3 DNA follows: TGTGCCAGCTCACGATATGGACAGGGAAGCACTGAAGCTTTCTTT. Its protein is CASSRYGQGSTEAFF.

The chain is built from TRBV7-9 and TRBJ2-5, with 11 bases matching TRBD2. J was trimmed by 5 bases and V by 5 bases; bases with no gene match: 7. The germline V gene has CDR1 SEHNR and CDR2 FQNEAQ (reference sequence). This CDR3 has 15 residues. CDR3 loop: CASSLGSGRVETQYF. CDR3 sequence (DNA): TGTGCCAGCAGCCTTGGTAGCGGGAGGGTTGAGACCCAGTACTTC.

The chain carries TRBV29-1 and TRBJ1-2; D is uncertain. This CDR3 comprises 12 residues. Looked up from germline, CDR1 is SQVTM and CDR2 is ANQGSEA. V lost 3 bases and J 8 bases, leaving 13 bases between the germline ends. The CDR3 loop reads CSVDANLGGYTF. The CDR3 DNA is TGCAGCGTTGACGCTAATCTAGGGGGCTACACCTTC.

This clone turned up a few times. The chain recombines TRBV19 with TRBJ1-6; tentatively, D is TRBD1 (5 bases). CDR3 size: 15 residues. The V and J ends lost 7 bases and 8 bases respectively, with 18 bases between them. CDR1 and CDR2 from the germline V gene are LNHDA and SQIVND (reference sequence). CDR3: CASTDRGIWDSPLHF. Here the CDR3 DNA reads TGTGCCAGTACCGACAGAGGGATTTGGGATTCACCCCTCCACTTT.

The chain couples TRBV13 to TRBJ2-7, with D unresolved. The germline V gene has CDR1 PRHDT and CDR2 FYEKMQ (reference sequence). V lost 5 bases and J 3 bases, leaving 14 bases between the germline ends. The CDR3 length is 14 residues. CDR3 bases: TGTGCCAGCAGCATCGGTAACTGGATCTACGAGCAGTACTTC. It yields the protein CASSIGNWIYEQYF.

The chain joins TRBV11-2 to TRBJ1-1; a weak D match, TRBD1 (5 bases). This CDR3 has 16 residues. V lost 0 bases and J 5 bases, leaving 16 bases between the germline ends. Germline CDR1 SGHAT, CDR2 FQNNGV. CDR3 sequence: CASSLDAKGRLTEAFF. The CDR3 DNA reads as TGTGCCAGCAGCTTAGATGCCAAGGGGCGCCTGACTGAAGCTTTCTTT.

CDR3 in DNA: TGTGCCAGCTCCCCGAGACAGGGCGGGAACACTGAAGCTTTCTTT. This translates into CASSPRQGGNTEAFF. J is TRBJ1-1 and V is TRBV18; 7 bases line up with TRBD1. Germline V CDR1 and CDR2: KGHSH, LQKENI. This CDR3 region has 15 residues. The trim removed 6 bases at V and 1 base at J, leaving 8 bases unmatched.

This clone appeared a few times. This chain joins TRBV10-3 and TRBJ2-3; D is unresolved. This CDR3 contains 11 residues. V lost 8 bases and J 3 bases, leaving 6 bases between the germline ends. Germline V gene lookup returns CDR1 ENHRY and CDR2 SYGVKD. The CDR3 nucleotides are TGTGCCATCGGCCCTACAGATACGCAGTATTTT. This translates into CAIGPTDTQYF.

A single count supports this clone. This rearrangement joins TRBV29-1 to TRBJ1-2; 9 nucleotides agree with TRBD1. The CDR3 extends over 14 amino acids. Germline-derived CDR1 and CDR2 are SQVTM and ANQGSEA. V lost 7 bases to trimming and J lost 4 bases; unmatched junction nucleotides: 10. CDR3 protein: CSAVQGAPAYGYTF. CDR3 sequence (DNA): TGCAGCGCTGTACAGGGGGCGCCTGCCTATGGCTACACCTTC.

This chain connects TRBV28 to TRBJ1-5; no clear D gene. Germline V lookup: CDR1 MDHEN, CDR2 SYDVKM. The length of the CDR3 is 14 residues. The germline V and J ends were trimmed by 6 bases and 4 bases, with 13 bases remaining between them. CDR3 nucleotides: TGTGCCAGCAGCACTTTGGGAGTGAATCAGCCCCAGCATTTT. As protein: CASSTLGVNQPQHF.

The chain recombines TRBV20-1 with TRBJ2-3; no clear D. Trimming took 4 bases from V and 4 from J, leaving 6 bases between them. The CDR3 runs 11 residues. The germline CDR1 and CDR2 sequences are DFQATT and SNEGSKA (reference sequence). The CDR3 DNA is TGCAGTGCTATTCTAGCAGATACGCAGTATTTT. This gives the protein CSAILADTQYF.

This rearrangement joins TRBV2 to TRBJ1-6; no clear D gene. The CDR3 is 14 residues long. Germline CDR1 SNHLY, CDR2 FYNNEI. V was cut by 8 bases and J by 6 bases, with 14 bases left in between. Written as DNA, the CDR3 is TGTGCCAGCCAAATCACTTCAGTTAATTCACCCCTCCACTTT. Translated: CASQITSVNSPLHF. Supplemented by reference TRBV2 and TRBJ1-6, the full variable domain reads EPEVTQTPSHQVTQMGQEVILRCVPISNHLYFYWYRQILGQKVEFLVSFYNNEISEKSEIFDDQFSVERPDGSNFTLKIRSTKLEDSAMYFCASQITSVNSPLHFGNGTRLTVT.

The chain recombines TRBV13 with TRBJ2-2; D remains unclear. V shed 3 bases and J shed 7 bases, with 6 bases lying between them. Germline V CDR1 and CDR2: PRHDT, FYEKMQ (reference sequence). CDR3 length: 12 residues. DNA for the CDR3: TGTGCCAGCAGCTTTCGGATCGGGGAGCTGTTTTTT. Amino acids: CASSFRIGELFF.

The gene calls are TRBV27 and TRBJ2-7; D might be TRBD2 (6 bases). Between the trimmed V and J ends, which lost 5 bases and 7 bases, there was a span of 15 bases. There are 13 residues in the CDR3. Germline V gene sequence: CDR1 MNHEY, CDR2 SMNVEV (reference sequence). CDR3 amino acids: CASSPRGLREQYF. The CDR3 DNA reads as TGTGCCAGCAGTCCCCGGGGACTGAGGGAGCAGTACTTC.

In DNA form, the CDR3 reads TGTGCCAGCAGTTTGGGCTGGAAGACCCAGTACTTC. This gives the protein CASSLGWKTQYF. This chain uses TRBV28 with TRBJ2-5; D ambiguous. V was cut by 3 bases and J by 6 bases, with 8 bases left in between. The CDR3 sequence is 12 residues long. The germline gives CDR1 MDHEN, CDR2 SYDVKM.

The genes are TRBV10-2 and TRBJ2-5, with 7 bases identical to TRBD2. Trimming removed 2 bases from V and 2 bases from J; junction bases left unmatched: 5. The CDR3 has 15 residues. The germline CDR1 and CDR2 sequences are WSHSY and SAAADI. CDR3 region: CASSEAGAGQETQYF. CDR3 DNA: TGCGCCAGCAGTGAGGCGGGAGCGGGGCAAGAGACCCAGTACTTC.

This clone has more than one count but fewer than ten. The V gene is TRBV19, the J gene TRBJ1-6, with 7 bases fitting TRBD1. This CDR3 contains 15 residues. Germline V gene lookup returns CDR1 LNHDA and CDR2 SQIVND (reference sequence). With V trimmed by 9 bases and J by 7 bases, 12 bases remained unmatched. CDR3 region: CASDRGDSYNSPLHF. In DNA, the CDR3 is TGTGCCAGCGACCGAGGGGACAGCTACAATTCACCCCTCCACTTT. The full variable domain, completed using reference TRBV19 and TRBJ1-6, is DGGITQSPKYLFRKEGQNVTLSCEQNLNHDAMYWYRQDPGQGLRLIYYSQIVNDFQKGDIAEGYSVSREKKESFPLTVTSAQKNPTAFYLCASDRGDSYNSPLHFGNGTRLTVT.

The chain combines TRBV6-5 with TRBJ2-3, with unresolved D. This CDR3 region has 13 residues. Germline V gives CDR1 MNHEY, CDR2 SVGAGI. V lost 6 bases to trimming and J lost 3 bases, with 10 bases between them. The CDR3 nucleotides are TGTGCCAGCAGGGCCAAACAGACAGATACGCAGTATTTT. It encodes CASRAKQTDTQYF.

CDR3 loop: CASSFRPDTQYF. The CDR3 DNA follows: TGTGCCAGCAGTTTTCGTCCAGATACGCAGTATTTT. V usage is TRBV28 and J usage is TRBJ2-3; D unclear. The CDR3 runs 12 residues. Trimming removed 3 bases from V and 4 bases from J, with 5 bases in between. CDR1 is MDHEN, CDR2 SYDVKM, per germline.

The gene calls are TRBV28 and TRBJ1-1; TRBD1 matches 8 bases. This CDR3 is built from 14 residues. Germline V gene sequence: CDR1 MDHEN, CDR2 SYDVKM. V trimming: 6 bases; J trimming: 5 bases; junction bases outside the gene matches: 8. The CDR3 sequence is CASRKQGGGTEAFF. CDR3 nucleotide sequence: TGTGCCAGCAGAAAACAGGGGGGAGGGACTGAAGCTTTCTTT.

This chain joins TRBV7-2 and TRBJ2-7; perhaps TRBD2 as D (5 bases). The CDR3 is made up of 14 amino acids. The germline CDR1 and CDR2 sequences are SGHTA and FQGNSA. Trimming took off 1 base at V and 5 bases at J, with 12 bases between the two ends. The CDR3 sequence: CASSLDPGNHEQYF. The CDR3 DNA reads TGTGCCAGCAGCTTAGACCCGGGAAACCACGAGCAGTACTTC.

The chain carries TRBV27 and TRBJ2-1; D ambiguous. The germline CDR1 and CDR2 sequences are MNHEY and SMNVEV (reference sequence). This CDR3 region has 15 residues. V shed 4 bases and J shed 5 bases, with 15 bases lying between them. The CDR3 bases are TGTGCCAGCAGTTCCGACGTCTTCGAGAACAATGAGCAGTTCTTC. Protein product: CASSSDVFENNEQFF.

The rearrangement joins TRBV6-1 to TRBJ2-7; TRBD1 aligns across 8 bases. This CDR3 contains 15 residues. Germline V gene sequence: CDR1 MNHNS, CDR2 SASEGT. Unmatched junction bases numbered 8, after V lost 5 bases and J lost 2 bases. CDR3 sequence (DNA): TGTGCCAGCAGTTTGAGGGACAGGAACCCCTACGAGCAGTACTTC. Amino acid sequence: CASSLRDRNPYEQYF.

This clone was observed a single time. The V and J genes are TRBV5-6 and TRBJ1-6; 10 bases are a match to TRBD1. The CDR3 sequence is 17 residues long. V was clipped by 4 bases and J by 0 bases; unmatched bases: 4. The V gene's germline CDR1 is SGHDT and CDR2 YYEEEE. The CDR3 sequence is CASSGGTGDSYNSPLHF. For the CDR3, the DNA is TGTGCCAGCAGCGGCGGGACAGGGGACTCCTATAATTCACCCCTCCACTTT.

The CDR3 DNA follows: TGTGCCAGCAGCCAGAGGGTAGGCTCCCCCCACAATGAGCAGTTCTTC. It encodes CASSQRVGSPHNEQFF. The gene calls are TRBV7-2 and TRBJ2-1, with a weak D call TRBD2 (5 bases). This CDR3 spans 16 amino acids. Trimming pared 5 bases from V and 5 bases from J, leaving 19 bases between. CDR1 and CDR2 (germline): SGHTA, FQGNSA. The whole variable domain, remainder taken from reference TRBV7-2 and TRBJ2-1, is GAGVSQSPSNKVTEKGKDVELRCDPISGHTALYWYRQSLGQGLEFLIYFQGNSAPDKSGLPSDRFSAERTGGSVSTLTIQRTQQEDSAVYLCASSQRVGSPHNEQFFGPGTRLTVL.

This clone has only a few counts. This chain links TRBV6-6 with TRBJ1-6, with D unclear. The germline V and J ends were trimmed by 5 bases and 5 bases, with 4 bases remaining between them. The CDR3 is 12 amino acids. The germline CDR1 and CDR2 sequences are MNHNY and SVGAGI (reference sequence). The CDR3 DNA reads TGTGCCAGCAGTAGAAATAATTCACCCCTCCACTTT. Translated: CASSRNNSPLHF.

Here the CDR3 DNA reads TGTGCCAGCAGACTGGGCTGGAGTTACGAGCAGTACTTC. The encoded protein is CASRLGWSYEQYF. V is TRBV7-9 and J is TRBJ2-7; D is uncertain. Trimming took off 6 bases at V and 4 bases at J, with 13 bases between the two ends. CDR1 SEHNR and CDR2 FQNEAQ come from the germline V gene (reference sequence). This CDR3 region has 13 residues.